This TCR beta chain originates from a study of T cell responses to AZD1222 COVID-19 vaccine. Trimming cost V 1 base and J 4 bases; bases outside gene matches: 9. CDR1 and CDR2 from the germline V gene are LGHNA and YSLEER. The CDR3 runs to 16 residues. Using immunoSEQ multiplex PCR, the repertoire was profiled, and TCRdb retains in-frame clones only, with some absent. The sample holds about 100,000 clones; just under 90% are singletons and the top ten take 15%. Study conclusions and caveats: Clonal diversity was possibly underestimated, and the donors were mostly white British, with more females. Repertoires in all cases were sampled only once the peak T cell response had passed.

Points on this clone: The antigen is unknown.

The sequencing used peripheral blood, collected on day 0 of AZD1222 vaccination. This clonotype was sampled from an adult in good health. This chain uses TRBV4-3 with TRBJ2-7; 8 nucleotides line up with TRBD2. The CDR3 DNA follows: TGCGCCAGCAGCCAAGGAACGAGCGGGAGAACGTACGAGCAGTACTTC. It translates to CASSQGTSGRTYEQYF.